This entry lists 14 T cell receptor beta chains sequenced from one sample in a study of T cells in Graves' hyperthyroidism and ophthalmopathy. Amplification targeted TCR beta CDR3 regions from RNA transcripts. A set of HTBI primers served as the primers for a first-round RT-PCR of the TCR CDR3. TCRdb re-analysed the multiplex PCR reads in MiXCR, keeping a single row per CDR3 protein. The sample comprises under 800,000 distinct CDR3 sequences, about 15% of which are singletons, and roughly 10% rests with the top ten. Sequenced sample: blood. The source is a woman aged 18-29 years with Graves' hyperthyroidism.

At least ten counts were recorded for this clonotype. The V call is TRBV20-1, the J call TRBJ1-1; no definite D call. Between the trimmed V and J ends, which lost 6 bases and 3 bases, there was a span of 14 bases. Germline assignment: CDR1 DFQATT and CDR2 SNEGSKA (reference sequence). CDR3 length equals 13 residues. CDR3 loop: CSATLSGDTEAFF. The CDR3 coding sequence is TGCAGTGCAACACTCAGCGGGGACACTGAAGCTTTCTTT.

The sample holds many counts of this clonotype. J is TRBJ1-2 and V is TRBV12-3 or TRBV12-4; D not resolved. Between the trimmed V and J ends, which lost 7 bases and 4 bases, there was a span of 13 bases. This CDR3 contains 13 residues. DNA for the CDR3: TGTGCCAGCACCTTACGGGGAGGCTATGGCTACACCTTC. It is translated as CASTLRGGYGYTF.

There are many counts of this clonotype. The rearrangement joins TRBV28 to TRBJ1-2; TRBD1 is a possible D gene (6 bases). Germline V gives CDR1 MDHEN, CDR2 SYDVKM. The V end was cut by 5 bases, the J end by 3 bases, with 19 bases between. CDR3 length: 16 amino acids. CDR3 protein: CASSTDRGGRHYGYTF. In nucleotides, the CDR3 is TGTGCCAGCAGTACCGACAGAGGGGGGAGGCACTATGGCTACACCTTC.

The CDR3 loop is CASSASTSGDASYEQYF. The CDR3 nucleotides are TGTGCCAGTAGTGCCTCGACTAGCGGGGATGCCTCCTACGAGCAGTACTTC. V usage is TRBV19 and J usage is TRBJ2-7, with 11 bases matching TRBD2. The CDR3 has 17 residues. J was trimmed by 0 bases and V by 5 bases; bases with no gene match: 9. Germline assignment: CDR1 LNHDA and CDR2 SQIVND (reference sequence).

This clonotype has at least ten counts. The V gene is TRBV3-1, the J gene TRBJ2-3; D ambiguous. The V end lost 4 bases, the J end lost 5 bases, and 19 bases lay between the germline ends. Germline V gene data show CDR1 as LGHDT and CDR2 as YNNKEL (reference sequence). The CDR3 contains 16 residues. In nucleotides, the CDR3 is TGTGCCAGCAGCCTCCGAAGGGAAGGTCACGGAGATACGCAGTATTTT. It yields the protein CASSLRREGHGDTQYF.

There are many counts of this clonotype. The rearrangement joins TRBV20-1 to TRBJ2-7; 8 positions match TRBD2. The junction had 10 bases not matched to a gene; V was cut back by 0 bases and J by 3 bases. The germline gives CDR1 DFQATT, CDR2 SNEGSKA (reference sequence). This CDR3 comprises 16 residues. The CDR3 bases are TGCAGTGCTAGAGATAGTGCTAAGCGGGGGTTCTACGAGCAGTACTTC. It encodes CSARDSAKRGFYEQYF.

This clonotype came up many times. The chain employs TRBV7-2 and TRBJ2-3; 7 bases are shared with TRBD2. CDR3 length: 17 residues. Unmatched junction bases numbered 13, after V lost 1 base and J lost 6 bases. Germline V lookup: CDR1 SGHTA, CDR2 FQGNSA. Here the CDR3 DNA reads TGTGCCAGCAGCTTAGGCCAGCGGGATGGCCCCCGGGATACGCAGTATTTT. It yields the protein CASSLGQRDGPRDTQYF.

Only a few counts were recorded for this clonotype. This chain uses TRBV7-9 with TRBJ2-4, with 8 nucleotides matching TRBD1. The V segment lost 3 bases and the J segment 7 bases; nucleotides outside the gene matches: 2. The CDR3 is 13 residues long. Germline V gene sequence: CDR1 SEHNR, CDR2 FQNEAQ (reference sequence). The CDR3 loop reads CASSLTGENIQYF. The CDR3 DNA sequence: TGTGCCAGCAGCTTGACAGGGGAGAACATTCAGTACTTC.

This clonotype came up a few times. This sequence joins TRBV9 and TRBJ2-1; 12 bases match TRBD2. The CDR3 has 22 residues. Per germline, CDR1 SGDLS and CDR2 YYNGEE. V trimming: 4 bases; J trimming: 7 bases; junction bases outside the gene matches: 27. In DNA, the CDR3 is TGTGCCAGCAGCTCGCCCCTGGGAGGACTAGCGGGAAGAGGAGGGTCGAGGAATGAGCAGTTCTTC. Amino acids: CASSSPLGGLAGRGGSRNEQFF.

In the case of this clonotype: A read error is possible here, since a much larger clone lies one base away. This chain connects TRBV30 to TRBJ1-1, with TRBD1 identical over 7 bases. CDR3 size: 16 residues. V was clipped by 5 bases and J by 0 bases; unmatched bases: 12. Germline V gives CDR1 GTSNPN, CDR2 SVGIG (reference sequence). CDR3 in DNA: TGTGCCTGGGGCACGACAGGGTTTTGGGTGAACACTGAAGCTTTCTTT. Its protein is CAWGTTGFWVNTEAFF. The full variable domain, its missing parts supplied by reference TRBV30 and TRBJ1-1, is SQTIHQWPATLVQPVGSPLSLECTVEGTSNPNLYWYRQAAGRGLQLLFYSVGIGQISSEVPQNLSASRPQDRQFILSSKKLLLSDSGFYLCAWGTTGFWVNTEAFFGQGTRLTVV.

This sequence joins TRBV6-1 and TRBJ2-3; 12 nucleotides line up with TRBD2. J gave up 3 bases and V 10 bases, and 8 bases lay outside the gene matches. Germline-derived CDR1 and CDR2 are MNHNS and SASEGT. This CDR3 has 15 residues. In DNA, the CDR3 is TGTGCCACCGGAGGGCTAGCGGGAGGGACAGATACGCAGTATTTT. Encoded protein: CATGGLAGGTDTQYF.

This clonotype was seen a few times. The V call is TRBV12-3 or TRBV12-4, the J call TRBJ2-1; maybe TRBD2 (6 bases). The CDR3 length is 13 residues. V was shortened by 6 bases and J by 9 bases, with 15 bases between the two germline ends. The CDR3 reads CASRLEGGVEQFF. The CDR3 nucleotides read TGTGCCAGCAGGCTGGAGGGCGGCGTTGAGCAGTTCTTC.

The chain recombines TRBV7-2 with TRBJ2-1; D possibly corresponds to TRBD2 (6 bases). Germline V gene data show CDR1 as SGHTA and CDR2 as FQGNSA. Trimming removed 0 bases at V and 8 bases at J, with 17 bases between. The CDR3 runs 16 residues. CDR3 protein: CASSLASGALIHEQFF. The CDR3 DNA is TGTGCCAGCAGCTTAGCTAGCGGAGCCCTTATCCATGAGCAGTTCTTC.

In its sample, this clonotype was seen many times. The chain combines TRBV5-1 with TRBJ2-7; 10 bases line up with TRBD1. There are 14 residues in the CDR3. Germline-derived CDR1 and CDR2 are SGHRS and YFSETQ. The V and J ends lost 0 bases and 5 bases, in that order; junction bases with no gene match: 2. The CDR3 DNA sequence: TGCGCCAGCAGCTTGGGACAGGGGGCAAACGAGCAGTACTTC. Amino acids: CASSLGQGANEQYF. The full variable domain, in which reference TRBV5-1 and TRBJ2-7 provide the parts outside the CDR3, is KAGVTQTPRYLIKTRGQQVTLSCSPISGHRSVSWYQQTPGQGLQFLFEYFSETQRNKGNFPGRFSGRQFSNSRSEMNVSTLELGDSALYLCASSLGQGANEQYFGPGTRLTVT.